This T cell receptor (beta chain) stems from a study of early stage breast cancer tumors. This table comes from immunoSEQ multiplex PCR, and its TCRdb copy is limited to in-frame clones, with some not included. The repertoire holds approximately 30,000 clones, with approximately 80% as singletons. Germline lookup yields CDR1 SGHTA and CDR2 FQGNSA. The length of the CDR3 is 14 residues. With V trimmed by 5 bases and J by 3 bases, 3 bases remained unmatched. The rearrangement joins TRBV7-2 to TRBJ2-3, with 9 bases aligning to TRBD2. The sequenced sample consisted of blood. The receptor was derived from a person aged 55 to 75 with breast cancer. DNA of the CDR3: TGTGCCAGCAGCATTGGACTAGCGACAGATACGCAGTATTTT. The encoded protein is CASSIGLATDTQYF.